These 32 T cell receptor beta chains came from one sample sequenced in a study of shared clonotypes between healthy human individuals (dated by TCRdb to 2019 to 2021). Libraries were made using the immunoSEQ multiplex PCR assay. TCRdb carries this immuneACCESS record with in-frame sequences only. Its versions omit some clonotypes, under half of them owing to an unresolved V gene in the studies checked, with the rest unexplained. The sample profile shows 650,000 to 800,000 clones; 92% of them were found once. Approximately 25% of the sample is held by the ten biggest clonotypes. CD8 naive samples consisted of CD45RO-negative cells that were positively selected for CCR7, yielding a CD45RA+CCR7+ population without TemRA cells. Sequencing was carried out using naive CD8+ T cells sorted from blood. The cell subset or site label corresponds to: CD45RA+CCR7+. The receptors shown here come from a man aged 25 to 45 in good health.

This chain links TRBV2 with TRBJ1-2, with a tentative D call TRBD1 (5 bases). The CDR3 contains 14 residues. V was clipped by 6 bases and J by 8 bases, with 19 bases between them. CDR1 is SNHLY and CDR2 is FYNNEI in the germline V gene. CDR3: CASRTQGQLHGYTF. The CDR3 region has the DNA TGTGCCAGCAGAACCCAGGGCCAGCTTCACGGCTACACCTTC.

The rearrangement uses TRBV11-2 and TRBJ2-7, with D perhaps TRBD2 (6 bases). CDR1 SGHAT and CDR2 FQNNGV come from the germline V gene. This CDR3 is 14 amino acids long. Trimming took off 5 bases at V and 2 bases at J, with 13 bases between the two ends. The CDR3 DNA follows: TGTGCCAGCAGCGCCGGGACTGCCACCTACGAGCAGTACTTC. It codes for CASSAGTATYEQYF. Full variable domain (missing parts from reference TRBV11-2 and TRBJ2-7): EAGVAQSPRYKIIEKRQSVAFWCNPISGHATLYWYQQILGQGPKLLIQFQNNGVVDDSQLPKDRFSAERLKGVDSTLKIQPAKLEDSAVYLCASSAGTATYEQYFGPGTRLTVT.

The chain couples TRBV7-9 to TRBJ1-2; weak D call: TRBD1 (5 bases). V dropped 5 bases and J dropped 0 bases, with 13 bases sitting between them. This CDR3 is built from 15 residues. The germline V gene encodes CDR1 SEHNR and CDR2 FQNEAQ (reference sequence). CDR3 sequence reads: CASSEGFNANYGYTF. The CDR3 DNA is TGTGCCAGCAGCGAGGGGTTTAACGCTAACTATGGCTACACCTTC.

This chain joins TRBV2 and TRBJ2-3; D is tentatively TRBD1 or TRBD2 (5 bases each). V lost 8 bases and J lost 2, with 8 bases in between. This CDR3 comprises 12 residues. Germline CDR1 is SNHLY and CDR2 is FYNNEI. This CDR3 is CASGGVTDTQYF. The DNA for the CDR3 is TGTGCCAGCGGGGGAGTCACAGATACGCAGTATTTT.

The chain links TRBV9 to TRBJ2-7; D is undetermined. CDR1 SGDLS and CDR2 YYNGEE come from the germline V gene. The CDR3 spans 16 residues. The germline V and J ends were trimmed by 2 bases and 0 bases, with 15 bases remaining between them. The CDR3 loop reads CASSVETADSSYEQYF. Here the CDR3 DNA reads TGTGCCAGCAGCGTTGAAACAGCCGATAGCTCCTACGAGCAGTACTTC.

The V call is TRBV27, the J call TRBJ2-1; 7 positions agree with TRBD2. V shed 6 bases, J shed 9 bases, and the junction held 8 bases outside the gene matches. The CDR3 consists of 13 residues. Germline V gene lookup returns CDR1 MNHEY and CDR2 SMNVEV (reference sequence). The CDR3 nucleotides read TGTGCCAGCAGCCACTCAGAGCGGGGTGAGCAGTTCTTC. Its translation: CASSHSERGEQFF.

This clone appeared once. The chain carries TRBV27 and TRBJ2-7; 7 bases fit TRBD2. Per the germline V gene, CDR1 is MNHEY and CDR2 is SMNVEV (reference sequence). After removal of 2 bases from V and 4 bases from J, the junction contained 8 bases not matched to a gene. This CDR3 spans 15 amino acids. As DNA, the CDR3 is TGTGCCAGCAGTTTAAACGGGTACGGGGGGTACGAGCAGTACTTC. This gives the protein CASSLNGYGGYEQYF.

The chain links TRBV10-3 to TRBJ2-1, with D tentatively TRBD2 (5 bases). The CDR3 sequence is 13 residues long. The germline gives CDR1 ENHRY, CDR2 SYGVKD. Trimming removed 4 bases from V and 5 bases from J, with 9 bases in between. The CDR3 reads CAISGAGHNEQFF. In DNA, the CDR3 is TGTGCCATCAGTGGGGCGGGTCACAATGAGCAGTTCTTC.

The chain has TRBV29-1 and TRBJ2-7; no clear D. The CDR3 has 15 amino acids. V was shortened by 0 bases and J by 0 bases, with 12 bases between the two germline ends. The germline gives CDR1 SQVTM, CDR2 ANQGSEA. The CDR3 is CSVEDGRFSSYEQYF. The DNA of the CDR3 is TGCAGCGTTGAAGATGGCAGGTTTAGCTCCTACGAGCAGTACTTC.

The rearrangement uses TRBV4-1 and TRBJ1-1; D uncertain. V lost 1 base and J 6 bases, leaving 12 bases between the germline ends. This CDR3 comprises 14 residues. Germline loops: CDR1 MGHRA, CDR2 YSYEKL. The CDR3 is CASSQVIGKSEAFF. The CDR3 nucleotides read TGCGCCAGCAGCCAAGTTATCGGGAAGTCTGAAGCTTTCTTT.

The table lists this clone with a count of one. V usage is TRBV29-1 and J usage is TRBJ2-1; D is uncertain. Trimming removed 4 bases at V and 2 bases at J, with 9 bases between. The germline V gene has CDR1 SQVTM and CDR2 ANQGSEA. The CDR3 is made up of 13 amino acids. The CDR3 region is CSVVVATYNEQFF. The CDR3 DNA follows: TGCAGCGTTGTCGTAGCTACCTACAATGAGCAGTTCTTC.

This chain joins TRBV19 and TRBJ1-1; TRBD1 agrees at 10 bases. Unmatched junction bases numbered 5, after V lost 6 bases and J lost 4 bases. CDR1 LNHDA and CDR2 SQIVND come from the germline V gene (reference sequence). The CDR3 consists of 14 residues. DNA of the CDR3: TGTGCCAGTAGCACCGGGACAGGGGTCACTGAAGCTTTCTTT. Amino acids: CASSTGTGVTEAFF. Full variable domain (outside the CDR3, taken from reference TRBV19 and TRBJ1-1): DGGITQSPKYLFRKEGQNVTLSCEQNLNHDAMYWYRQDPGQGLRLIYYSQIVNDFQKGDIAEGYSVSREKKESFPLTVTSAQKNPTAFYLCASSTGTGVTEAFFGQGTRLTVV.

CDR3 DNA sequence: TGTGCCAGCAGTTCGATATTGGCTGAAGCTTTCTTT. It yields the protein CASSSILAEAFF. V usage is TRBV28 and J usage is TRBJ1-1, with D uncertain. The CDR3 totals 12 residues. The germline V gene encodes CDR1 MDHEN and CDR2 SYDVKM. V shed 4 bases and J shed 6 bases, with 9 bases lying between them.

This clone has just a few counts. The chain links TRBV28 to TRBJ1-2, with unresolved D. CDR1 MDHEN and CDR2 SYDVKM come from the germline V gene. CDR3 size: 17 residues. The V end was cut by 6 bases, the J end by 0 bases, with 20 bases between. The DNA for the CDR3 is TGTGCCAGCAGCCTCCTACGGTTCGACCTAGCTAACTATGGCTACACCTTC. Protein sequence: CASSLLRFDLANYGYTF.

The chain links TRBV27 to TRBJ2-5; 7 bases match TRBD2. The ends lost 4 bases at V and 5 bases at J; junction bases unmatched: 16. Germline CDR1 MNHEY, CDR2 SMNVEV (reference sequence). The CDR3 spans 17 residues. CDR3 loop: CASSSLEVGGPTETQYF. The CDR3 DNA follows: TGTGCCAGCAGTTCCCTCGAGGTGGGAGGGCCTACGGAGACCCAGTACTTC.

About this clone itself: This sample also contains other DNA sequences that code for the same CDR3. This chain uses TRBV11-2 with TRBJ2-1, with 8 bases identical to TRBD2. Trimming took 2 bases from V and 1 from J; bases not matched to a gene: 1. CDR3 size: 15 residues. Germline CDR1 and CDR2: SGHAT and FQNNGV. CDR3 amino acids: CASSLSGSSYNEQFF. In nucleotides, the CDR3 is TGTGCCAGCAGCTTAAGCGGGAGTTCCTACAATGAGCAGTTCTTC.

Notes on this clone: The sample has other DNA sequences that encode this CDR3 too. V gene TRBV7-9 combines with J gene TRBJ1-2; D remains ambiguous. Trimming cost V 5 bases and J 5 bases, with 3 bases left between them. This CDR3 is built from 10 residues. Germline V gene lookup returns CDR1 SEHNR and CDR2 FQNEAQ (reference sequence). The CDR3 DNA follows: TGTGCCAGCAGCGGATATGGCTACACCTTC. This sequence encodes CASSGYGYTF.

The chain links TRBV4-3 to TRBJ2-7; D not resolved. Trimming shortened V by 6 bases and J by 5 bases, and 14 bases separated the two germline ends. There are 13 residues in the CDR3. Germline lookup yields CDR1 LGHNA and CDR2 YSLEER. CDR3 nucleotide sequence: TGCGCCAGCAGAGCCCAAAGAAGGGACGAGCAGTACTTC. Translating it yields CASRAQRRDEQYF.

The CDR3 sequence: CASSLPPTRTNGSYNEQFF. CDR3 coding DNA: TGTGCCAGCAGCTTACCTCCGACCAGGACTAATGGGTCCTACAATGAGCAGTTCTTC. V and J are TRBV7-9 and TRBJ2-1; possibly TRBD2 for D (6 bases). This CDR3 has 19 residues. Germline CDR1 and CDR2: SEHNR and FQNEAQ (reference sequence). Trimming left V 2 bases short and J 1 base short, with 21 bases between.

This chain joins TRBV28 and TRBJ1-5, with 9 nucleotides matching TRBD1. CDR1 MDHEN and CDR2 SYDVKM come from the germline V gene. V shed 6 bases and J 2 bases; nucleotides not matched to a gene: 8. CDR3 length equals 16 residues. The CDR3: CASSLTGGAGNQPQHF. CDR3 DNA sequence: TGTGCCAGCAGCCTTACAGGGGGCGCGGGCAATCAGCCCCAGCATTTT.

The table lists this clone with a count of one. The chain combines TRBV4-2 with TRBJ2-7, with D tentatively TRBD2 (6 bases). Trimming stripped 4 bases from V and 2 bases from J, with 12 bases between. The CDR3 has 14 residues. Germline V CDR1 and CDR2: LGHNA, YNFKEQ. As DNA, the CDR3 is TGTGCCAGCAGCCCCGGGGGTGGCCCCTACGAGCAGTACTTC. It encodes CASSPGGGPYEQYF.

The rearrangement uses TRBV7-9 and TRBJ2-5; D unclear. V lost 1 base and J lost 5, with 11 bases in between. Germline loops: CDR1 SEHNR, CDR2 FQNEAQ (reference sequence). This CDR3 region has 14 residues. The CDR3: CASSLVKVNETQYF. Written as DNA, the CDR3 is TGTGCCAGCAGCTTAGTTAAGGTTAACGAGACCCAGTACTTC.

This chain links TRBV6-6 with TRBJ1-2; D remains unclear. The CDR3 has 12 amino acids. Germline CDR1 reads MNHNY; CDR2 reads SVGAGI (reference sequence). The V and J ends lost 6 bases and 8 bases respectively, with 13 bases between them. The CDR3 sequence: CASSSALIGYTF. For the CDR3, the DNA is TGTGCCAGCAGCTCGGCTTTAATAGGCTACACCTTC.

The CDR3 DNA sequence: TGTGCCACCAGCAGAGATATAGGGGATGAAGCTTTCTTT. It codes for CATSRDIGDEAFF. V usage is TRBV15 and J usage is TRBJ1-1; D is perhaps TRBD1 (5 bases). The CDR3 is 13 residues long. The V gene lost 0 bases and the J gene lost 7 bases, with 9 bases spanning the gap. The germline CDR1 and CDR2 sequences are LNHNV and YYDKDF (reference sequence).

The chain combines TRBV6-1 with TRBJ1-1; D unresolved. The V end lost 7 bases, the J end lost 1 base, and 10 bases lay between the germline ends. Germline assignment: CDR1 MNHNS and CDR2 SASEGT. The CDR3 consists of 13 residues. The DNA for the CDR3 is TGTGCCAGCAACTATCGGTGGAACACTGAAGCTTTCTTT. Residues: CASNYRWNTEAFF.

Notes on this clone: The likely explanation is a read error, given a far larger clone one base away. At the DNA level, this CDR3 is encoded by other sequences in the same sample as well. The chain combines TRBV28 with TRBJ2-7; 11 nucleotides match TRBD1. V was clipped by 6 bases and J by 4 bases; unmatched bases: 5. This CDR3 comprises 14 residues. Germline V gives CDR1 MDHEN, CDR2 SYDVKM. The CDR3 DNA reads TGTGCCAGCAGCCCCGGGACAGGGGGATACGAGCAGTACTTC. This gives the protein CASSPGTGGYEQYF.

The rearrangement uses TRBV14 and TRBJ2-2; D uncertain. Germline V lookup: CDR1 SGHDN, CDR2 FVKESK. This CDR3 is built from 15 residues. Trimming pared 5 bases from V and 4 bases from J, leaving 14 bases between. The CDR3 DNA is TGTGCCAGCAGCAACCAGGCGATGGGCACCGGGGAGCTGTTTTTT. It is translated as CASSNQAMGTGELFF.

This clone was seen just once. The V gene is TRBV7-9, the J gene TRBJ2-1, with TRBD1 matching over 7 bases. This CDR3 comprises 15 residues. J lost 10 bases, V lost 8 bases, and 17 bases had no gene match. From germline, CDR1 is SEHNR and CDR2 FQNEAQ (reference sequence). The CDR3 loop reads CASPSTGAGNDEQFF. Written as DNA, the CDR3 is TGTGCCAGCCCCTCCACAGGGGCAGGAAACGACGAGCAGTTCTTC.

This chain connects TRBV9 to TRBJ2-1; TRBD2 might be the D (6 bases). V lost 7 bases and J lost 8, with 13 bases in between. The germline CDR1 and CDR2 sequences are SGDLS and YYNGEE. This CDR3 has 12 amino acids. CDR3 nucleotide sequence: TGTGCCAGCGGACCTGGGAGGCATGAGCAGTTCTTC. Protein product: CASGPGRHEQFF.

The chain is built from TRBV29-1 and TRBJ2-1; TRBD2 matches 9 bases. Germline CDR1 SQVTM, CDR2 ANQGSEA. J gave up 4 bases and V 4 bases, and 11 bases lay outside the gene matches. CDR3 length equals 16 residues. CDR3 nucleotide sequence: TGCAGCGTTGGAGGCGGGAGGGCCCGGGGGTACAATGAGCAGTTCTTC. This encodes CSVGGGRARGYNEQFF.

The V call is TRBV10-3, the J call TRBJ2-2, with TRBD2 matching over 11 bases. The CDR3 loop spans 16 amino acids. V lost 5 bases, J lost 5 bases, and 7 bases stayed unmatched. Germline assignment: CDR1 ENHRY and CDR2 SYGVKD. The CDR3 DNA reads as TGTGCCATCAGTAATTTAGCGGGAGGGCAGACCGGGGAGCTGTTTTTT. Protein: CAISNLAGGQTGELFF.

The chain employs TRBV7-9 and TRBJ2-7; TRBD2 aligns across 10 bases. Germline V CDR1 and CDR2: SEHNR, FQNEAQ (reference sequence). This CDR3 comprises 14 residues. Germline trimming cut 8 bases from V and 1 base from J; bases unmatched to any gene: 5. The CDR3 region has the DNA TGTGCCAGCGAGAAGCGGGAGGGATCCTACGAGCAGTACTTC. Amino acid sequence: CASEKREGSYEQYF.